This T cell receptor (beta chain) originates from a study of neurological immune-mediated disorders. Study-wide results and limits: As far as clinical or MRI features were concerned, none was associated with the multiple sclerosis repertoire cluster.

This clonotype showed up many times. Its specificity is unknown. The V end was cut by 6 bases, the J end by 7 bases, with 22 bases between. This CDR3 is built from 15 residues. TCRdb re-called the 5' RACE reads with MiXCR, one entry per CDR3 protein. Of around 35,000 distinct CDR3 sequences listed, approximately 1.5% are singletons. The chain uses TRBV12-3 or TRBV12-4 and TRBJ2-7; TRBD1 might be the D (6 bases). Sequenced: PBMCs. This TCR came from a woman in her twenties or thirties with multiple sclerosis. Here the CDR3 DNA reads TGTGCCAGCAGGAATTCCGGGACATTCCCCTCAGAGCAGTACTTC. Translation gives CASRNSGTFPSEQYF.